This T cell receptor beta chain derives from a study of shared clonotypes between healthy human individuals. Study-wide results and caveats: It was observed that roughly 5.4% of naive CD4 clonotypes were shared across several donors.

A CD45RA+ naive subset and a CD45RA-negative memory subset were split from CD4+ cells. CDR3 length: 15 residues. CDR1 is SGHTA, CDR2 FQGNSA, per germline. The germline V and J ends were trimmed by 3 bases and 2 bases, with 11 bases remaining between them. Assay: immunoSEQ multiplex PCR; the TCRdb copy retains only in-frame clones and omits some. This sample has a few million clones, with more than 85% found just once. Concerning this clone: The antigen remains undetermined.

The TCR sequence derives from a man aged 18 to 29 in good health. Some clones in this sample may be carry-over from other donors' samples. This sequence joins TRBV7-2 and TRBJ2-1, with D unresolved. The sample comprised naive CD4+ T cells from PBMCs. As to subset: CD45RA+ positively selected. CDR3 loop: CASSFVAATYNEQFF. CDR3 sequence (DNA): TGTGCCAGCAGCTTTGTAGCCGCAACCTACAATGAGCAGTTCTTC.